This paragraph covers one T cell receptor beta chain sequence. Libraries were prepared by immunoSEQ multiplex PCR; TCRdb keeps only in-frame clonotypes and omits some of them. Among around 160,000 clones listed, roughly 86% were seen once. The CDR3 spans 15 residues. V was trimmed by 4 bases and J by 3 bases, leaving 16 bases between them. Germline V lookup: CDR1 SGHTA, CDR2 FQGNSA. This entry comes from a study of cytotoxic CD8 clonotypes in ibrutinib-treated CLL. The chain recombines TRBV7-2 with TRBJ2-7, with TRBD1 as a possible D gene (6 bases). The receptor comes from a human donor with chronic lymphocytic leukemia. Sequenced material: PBMCs, taken after 12 months of ibrutinib treatment. The CDR3 protein is CASSWTDWDNYEQYF. In nucleotides, the CDR3 is TGTGCCAGCAGCTGGACAGATTGGGACAACTACGAGCAGTACTTC.